This T cell receptor beta chain was recovered during a study of blood T cells in healthy people across ages. Per-sample PBMC isolation yielded at least 6.5 million cells. Details on this clonotype: Its specificity is not known.

Study results and caveats: Expanded clonotype changes were possibly confounded by unknown donor CMV status.

The authors ran a second PCR of about 7 to 11 cycles using a sample-barcoded 5' primer and a J-beta primer mix. TCRdb reanalysed the 5' RACE reads using MiXCR and keeps one entry per CDR3 protein. The profile covers approximately 850,000 distinct CDR3 sequences, with under 45% appearing a single time and about a fifth taken by the ten largest. CDR1 SGHAT and CDR2 FQNNGV come from the germline V gene. The CDR3 is 17 residues long. V lost 3 bases to trimming and J lost 0 bases, with 18 bases between them. Sample: blood. The TCR originated in a man in his 60s in good health. The V and J genes are TRBV11-2 and TRBJ2-7, with D hard to call. CDR3 in DNA: TGTGCCAGCAGCTTGACATCGACCCTGAGGAGCTCCTACGAGCAGTACTTC. Residues: CASSLTSTLRSSYEQYF.